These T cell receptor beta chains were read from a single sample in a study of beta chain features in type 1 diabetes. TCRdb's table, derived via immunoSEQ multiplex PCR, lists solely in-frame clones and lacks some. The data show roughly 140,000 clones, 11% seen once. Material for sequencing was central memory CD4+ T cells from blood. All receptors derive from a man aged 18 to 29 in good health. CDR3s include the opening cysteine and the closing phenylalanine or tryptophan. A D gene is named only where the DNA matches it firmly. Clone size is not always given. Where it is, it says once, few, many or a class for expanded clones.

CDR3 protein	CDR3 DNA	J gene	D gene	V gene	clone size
CAISESGGAGTEAFF	TGTGCCATCAGTGAGTCAGGGGGCGCGGGCACTGAAGCTTTCTTT	TRBJ1-1	TRBD1	TRBV10-3	few
CASSGIQVYTF	TGTGCCAGCAGTGGGATCCAGGTCTACACCTTC	TRBJ1-2	NA	TRBV28	few
CASSLSRVGQPQHF	TGTGCCAGCAGTTTATCGCGGGTAGGGCAGCCCCAGCATTTT	TRBJ1-5	NA	TRBV28	few
CSAGVYEKLFF	TGCAGTGCTGGAGTCTATGAAAAACTGTTTTTT	TRBJ1-4	NA	TRBV20-1	few
CASSSVGAGANVLTF	TGTGCCAGCAGCTCTGTGGGTGCTGGGGCCAACGTCCTGACTTTC	TRBJ2-6	NA	TRBV7-9	few
CASSLASGGSTDTQYF	TGCGCCAGCAGCTTGGCAAGCGGGGGTTCCACAGATACGCAGTATTTT	TRBJ2-3	TRBD2	TRBV5-1	NA
CASSQSCRRSENWGACEQYF	TGCGCCAGCAGTCAATCGTGTAGGAGGAGCGAGAATTGGGGGGCCTGCGAGCAGTACTTC	TRBJ2-7	NA	TRBV23-1	few
CASSPRRGGSYNEQFF	TGTGCCAGCAGCCCAAGGAGAGGGGGCTCCTACAATGAGCAGTTCTTC	TRBJ2-1	NA	TRBV14	NA
CASSWGDTQYF	TGTGCCAGCAGCTGGGGGGATACGCAGTATTTT	TRBJ2-3	NA	TRBV5-4	many
CASSPRTDYTDTQYF	TGTGCCAGCTCACCCCGAACAGACTACACAGATACGCAGTATTTT	TRBJ2-3	NA	TRBV18	NA
CASSFIETDEQFF	TGTGCCAGCAGCTTCATAGAGACGGATGAGCAGTTCTTC	TRBJ2-1	NA	TRBV5-6	NA
CASSARTSGYTQYF	TGTGCCAGCAGCGCCAGGACTAGCGGCTATACGCAGTATTTT	TRBJ2-3	TRBD2	TRBV9	NA
CASSFEAWVRAQTQYF	TGTGCCAGCAGTTTTGAAGCATGGGTTCGCGCGCAGACCCAGTACTTC	TRBJ2-5	NA	TRBV28	NA
CASSGRGYGYTF	TGTGCCAGTAGCGGCAGGGGCTATGGCTACACCTTC	TRBJ1-2	NA	TRBV19	NA
CSVEVAGSSYNSPLHF	TGCAGCGTTGAGGTGGCAGGGAGCTCCTATAATTCACCCCTCCACTTT	TRBJ1-6	NA	TRBV29-1	few
CASGRGPEPQHF	TGTGCCAGCGGCAGGGGACCGGAGCCCCAGCATTTT	TRBJ1-5	NA	TRBV2	NA
CAIASGHYEQYF	TGTGCCATCGCCTCGGGACATTACGAGCAGTACTTC	TRBJ2-7	NA	TRBV10-3	few
CASSYRGLNEQFF	TGTGCCAGCAGTTATCGGGGACTGAATGAGCAGTTCTTC	TRBJ2-1	NA	TRBV6-5	few
CASSKWRRKMSSYNSPLHF	TGTGCCAGCAGCAAATGGCGAAGGAAGATGAGCTCCTATAATTCACCCCTCCACTTT	TRBJ1-6	NA	TRBV21-1	NA
CATSSPKAALGGNEQFF	TGTGCCACCAGCAGTCCAAAAGCGGCCCTGGGGGGGAATGAGCAGTTCTTC	TRBJ2-1	TRBD2	TRBV15	NA
CASSSPGTTEAFF	TGTGCCAGCAGCTCCCCAGGGACTACTGAAGCTTTCTTT	TRBJ1-1	NA	TRBV6-5	NA
CASSSGKSGNQPQHF	TGTGCCAGCAGTTCCGGGAAGTCGGGCAATCAGCCCCAGCATTTT	TRBJ1-5	NA	TRBV28	NA
CASSARGEQFF	TGTGCCAGCAGCGCCCGGGGTGAGCAGTTCTTC	TRBJ2-1	NA	TRBV9	NA
CASGDGQGGKAFF	TGTGCCAGCGGCGACGGACAGGGGGGTAAGGCTTTCTTT	TRBJ1-1	TRBD1	TRBV28	NA
CASSLPVAGQQETQYF	TGTGCCAGCAGCCTACCAGTGGCGGGGCAACAAGAGACCCAGTACTTC	TRBJ2-5	NA	TRBV28	few
CASSRRDGTGEETQYF	TGCGCCAGCAGCCGCCGAGATGGGACAGGCGAAGAGACCCAGTACTTC	TRBJ2-5	TRBD1	TRBV4-3	few
CASSRARGTNEKLFF	TGTGCCAGCAGCCGCGCCAGGGGGACTAATGAAAAACTGTTTTTT	TRBJ1-4	TRBD1	TRBV7-9	few
CASSPNSGRAGDTQYF	TGCGCCAGCAGCCCCAATAGCGGGAGGGCGGGAGATACGCAGTATTTT	TRBJ2-3	TRBD2	TRBV5-1	NA
CASSQVITGELFF	TGTGCCAGCAGCCAAGTCATTACCGGGGAGCTGTTTTTT	TRBJ2-2	NA	TRBV7-9	many
CASSGQGWETQYF	TGTGCCAGCAGCGGACAGGGGTGGGAGACCCAGTACTTC	TRBJ2-5	TRBD1	TRBV7-6	NA
CAWSVLADTQYF	TGTGCCTGGAGTGTATTGGCAGATACGCAGTATTTT	TRBJ2-3	NA	TRBV30	few
CASSVEGQGGRYGYTF	TGTGCCAGCAGCGTCGAGGGACAGGGGGGACGCTATGGCTACACCTTC	TRBJ1-2	TRBD1	TRBV9	few
CAIARGGRRISNQPQHF	TGTGCCATCGCGCGGGGGGGCAGGAGGATAAGCAATCAGCCCCAGCATTTT	TRBJ1-5	NA	TRBV10-3	NA
CASSGGPIAGGPGEQFF	TGCGCCAGCAGCGGGGGCCCAATAGCGGGAGGGCCTGGTGAGCAGTTCTTC	TRBJ2-1	TRBD2	TRBV5-1	NA